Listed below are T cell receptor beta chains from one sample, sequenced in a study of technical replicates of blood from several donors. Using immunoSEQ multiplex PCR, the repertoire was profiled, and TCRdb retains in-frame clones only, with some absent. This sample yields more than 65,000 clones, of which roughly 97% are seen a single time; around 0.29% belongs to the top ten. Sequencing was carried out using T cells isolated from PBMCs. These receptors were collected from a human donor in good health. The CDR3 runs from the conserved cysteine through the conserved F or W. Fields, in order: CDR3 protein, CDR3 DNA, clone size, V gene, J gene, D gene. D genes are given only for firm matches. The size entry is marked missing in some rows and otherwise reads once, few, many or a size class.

CDR3: CASSLFNSPSGYEQYF; DNA: TGTGCCAGCAGCTTATTCAATTCACCATCGGGGTACGAGCAGTACTTC; size: .; V: TRBV7-9; J: TRBJ2-7; D: .
CDR3: CASSTDRGDYGYTF; DNA: TGCGCCAGCAGTACCGACAGGGGGGACTATGGCTACACCTTC; size: .; V: TRBV5-1; J: TRBJ1-2; D: TRBD1
CDR3: CASSLKGAGVEQYF; DNA: TGTGCCAGCAGCTTGAAGGGTGCGGGAGTCGAGCAGTACTTC; size: .; V: TRBV5-4; J: TRBJ2-7; D: TRBD2
CDR3: CASSVDGRRSTDTQYF; DNA: TGTGCCAGCAGCGTAGACGGGAGGCGGAGCACAGATACGCAGTATTTT; size: .; V: TRBV9; J: TRBJ2-3; D: TRBD2
CDR3: CASRGGDQPQHF; DNA: TGTGCCAGCAGAGGGGGGGATCAGCCCCAGCATTTT; size: .; V: TRBV6-5; J: TRBJ1-5; D: .
CDR3: CASRPPGAKNGYTF; DNA: TGTGCCAGCAGACCCCCAGGGGCGAAGAATGGCTACACCTTC; size: .; V: TRBV5-4; J: TRBJ1-2; D: .
CDR3: CASSQDGGEQFF; DNA: TGCGCCAGCAGCCAAGACGGCGGGGAGCAGTTCTTC; size: .; V: TRBV4-1; J: TRBJ2-1; D: .
CDR3: CASREGVYEQYF; DNA: TGTGCCAGCAGGGAGGGAGTCTACGAGCAGTACTTC; size: .; V: TRBV28; J: TRBJ2-7; D: .
CDR3: CASSPLEYQETQYF; DNA: TGTGCCAGCAGCCCACTTGAGTACCAAGAGACCCAGTACTTC; size: .; V: TRBV7-3; J: TRBJ2-5; D: .
CDR3: CASSTPSPGNTIYF; DNA: TGTGCCAGCAGTACACCTTCACCAGGAAACACCATATATTTT; size: .; V: TRBV25-1; J: TRBJ1-3; D: .
CDR3: CASSVGTATNEKLFF; DNA: TGTGCCAGCAGCGTAGGGACAGCAACTAATGAAAAACTGTTTTTT; size: .; V: TRBV9; J: TRBJ1-4; D: .
CDR3: CAISERGGYSGANVLTF; DNA: TGTGCCATCAGTGAGAGGGGCGGATACTCTGGGGCCAACGTCCTGACTTTC; size: .; V: TRBV10-3; J: TRBJ2-6; D: .
CDR3: CASSATETGFANTGELFF; DNA: TGCGCCAGCAGCGCCACCGAGACAGGGTTCGCGAACACCGGGGAGCTGTTTTTT; size: .; V: TRBV5-1; J: TRBJ2-2; D: TRBD1
CDR3: CASSTSGGSKNF; DNA: TGTGCCAGTAGTACCTCAGGGGGGAGTAAAAATTTT; size: .; V: TRBV19; J: TRBJ2-3; D: .
CDR3: CASSEFLSSGELFF; DNA: TGCGCCAGCAGTGAGTTCTTGTCTTCCGGGGAGCTGTTTTTT; size: once; V: TRBV10-1; J: TRBJ2-2; D: .
CDR3: CASSYLAGGYNEQFF; DNA: TGTGCCAGCAGTTATTTAGCGGGAGGGTACAATGAGCAGTTCTTC; size: once; V: TRBV27; J: TRBJ2-1; D: TRBD2
CDR3: CASSWTAEYEQYF; DNA: TGTGCCAGTAGCTGGACAGCAGAGTACGAGCAGTACTTC; size: .; V: TRBV19; J: TRBJ2-7; D: .
CDR3: CAIRQRPNTGELFF; DNA: TGTGCCATCCGACAGAGACCGAACACCGGGGAGCTGTTTTTT; size: .; V: TRBV28; J: TRBJ2-2; D: .
CDR3: CASSQAASSDEQYF; DNA: TGCGCCAGCAGCCAAGCGGCTTCGAGCGACGAGCAGTACTTC; size: .; V: TRBV4-1; J: TRBJ2-7; D: .
CDR3: CAWSAGQRNQPQHF; DNA: TGTGCCTGGAGTGCGGGACAGCGCAATCAGCCCCAGCATTTT; size: .; V: TRBV30; J: TRBJ1-5; D: TRBD1
CDR3: CAISETGDSGNTIYF; DNA: TGTGCCATCAGTGAGACAGGAGACTCTGGAAACACCATATATTTT; size: .; V: TRBV10-3; J: TRBJ1-3; D: .
CDR3: CASSLDTIGQRMTYGYTF; DNA: TGTGCCAGCAGCTTAGACACAATAGGACAGAGAATGACCTATGGCTACACCTTC; size: .; V: TRBV7-8; J: TRBJ1-2; D: .
CDR3: CASSPGQTNTEAFF; DNA: TGCGCCAGCAGCCCGGGACAGACGAACACTGAAGCTTTCTTT; size: .; V: TRBV5-1; J: TRBJ1-1; D: TRBD1
CDR3: CASWDREGGRTEAFF; DNA: TGTGCCAGCTGGGACAGGGAAGGAGGCCGCACTGAAGCTTTCTTT; size: .; V: TRBV18; J: TRBJ1-1; D: TRBD1
CDR3: CASSESSSYNEQFF; DNA: TGTGCCAGCAGCGAATCGAGCTCCTACAATGAGCAGTTCTTC; size: .; V: TRBV5-6; J: TRBJ2-1; D: .
CDR3: CATAPGTGGYEQYF; DNA: TGCGCCACTGCCCCCGGGACAGGGGGCTACGAGCAGTACTTC; size: .; V: TRBV4-1; J: TRBJ2-7; D: TRBD1
CDR3: CASSVDLSEAFF; DNA: TGTGCCAGCAGCGTAGATCTTTCTGAAGCTTTCTTT; size: .; V: TRBV9; J: TRBJ1-1; D: .
CDR3: CASSLGGTSYEQYF; DNA: TGTGCCAGCAGTTTAGGAGGGACCTCCTACGAGCAGTACTTC; size: .; V: TRBV27; J: TRBJ2-7; D: .
CDR3: CASSLEASSYNEQFF; DNA: TGTGCCAGCAGCTTAGAAGCGAGCTCCTACAATGAGCAGTTCTTC; size: .; V: TRBV13; J: TRBJ2-1; D: .
CDR3: CASAKQGMDTDTQYF; DNA: TGTGCCAGCGCCAAACAGGGGATGGACACAGATACGCAGTATTTT; size: .; V: TRBV6-4; J: TRBJ2-3; D: TRBD1
CDR3: CASSSVSGRRNNEQFF; DNA: TGTGCCAGCAGCTCCGTTAGCGGGAGACGGAACAATGAGCAGTTCTTC; size: once; V: TRBV5-4; J: TRBJ2-1; D: TRBD2
CDR3: CASSASSGGRNYGYTF; DNA: TGTGCCAGCAGTGCCTCCTCCGGGGGGAGGAACTATGGCTACACCTTC; size: .; V: TRBV28; J: TRBJ1-2; D: .
CDR3: CAWNGEDSPLHF; DNA: TGTGCCTGGAACGGGGAGGACTCACCCCTCCACTTT; size: .; V: TRBV30; J: TRBJ1-6; D: .
CDR3: CASSEIRGNFEAFF; DNA: TGTGCCAGCAGTGAAATCAGGGGAAACTTTGAAGCTTTCTTT; size: .; V: TRBV6-1; J: TRBJ1-1; D: .
CDR3: CASSPIDRGGNTIYF; DNA: TGTGCCAGTAGTCCCATAGACAGGGGAGGAAACACCATATATTTT; size: .; V: TRBV19; J: TRBJ1-3; D: TRBD1